This T cell receptor beta chain derives from a study of long-term antiretroviral therapy in people with HIV. A v3.0 immunoSEQ assay was performed at survey level. Assay: immunoSEQ multiplex PCR; the TCRdb copy retains only in-frame clones and omits some. This table holds 30,000 to 40,000 clones, roughly 80% found once. Trimming removed 2 bases at V and 5 bases at J, with 9 bases between. Germline V gene lookup returns CDR1 SGHRS and CDR2 YFSETQ. The CDR3 sequence is 13 residues long. Each donor had at least one pre-ART and at least two post-ART PBMC samples. Sequenced material: unsorted PBMCs, taken 2 years after starting antiretroviral therapy. The TCR sequence derives from a woman between 50 and 59 years old with HIV. The V and J genes are TRBV5-1 and TRBJ2-3; the D gene is possibly TRBD2 (6 bases). The CDR3 DNA is TGCGCCAGCAGCTTACTAGCCGTAGATACGCAGTATTTT. It codes for CASSLLAVDTQYF.